This T cell receptor (beta chain) was captured by sequencing in a study of shared clonotypes between healthy human individuals. The table came from immunoSEQ multiplex PCR; TCRdb's copy has only in-frame clones and leaves some out. The sample consists of under 2.5 million clones, under 95% of them appearing once. The germline V gene has CDR1 PRHDT and CDR2 FYEKMQ (reference sequence). This CDR3 region has 18 residues. J lost 2 bases, V lost 5 bases, and 13 bases had no gene match. This sequence joins TRBV13 and TRBJ2-2; 8 bases agree with TRBD2. Specimen: naive CD4+ T cells from PBMCs. Subset reported: CD45RA+ positively selected. The TCR was taken from a man in his late teens or twenties in good health. Some clones in this sample may be carry-over from other donors' samples. The CDR3 DNA reads TGTGCCAGCAGCAACATCCCTTTAAGCGGGAGTAACACCGGGGAGCTGTTTTTT. It codes for CASSNIPLSGSNTGELFF.